This entry lists 27 T cell receptor beta chains sequenced from one sample in a study of T cell responses to AZD1222 COVID-19 vaccine. Produced via immunoSEQ multiplex PCR; TCRdb's table is partial and in-frame only. The sample has roughly 180,000 clones, 87% seen once. The starting material was peripheral blood, obtained on day 0 of MenACWY control vaccination. The receptors originated from an adult in good health.

The gene calls are TRBV24-1 and TRBJ1-5; a possible D gene is TRBD1 (6 bases). This CDR3 is 13 amino acids long. Germline CDR1 and CDR2: KGHDR and SFDVKD. The germline V and J ends were trimmed by 9 bases and 0 bases, with 8 bases remaining between them. In DNA form, the CDR3 reads TGTGCCACCGGGGGCTATAGCAATCAGCCCCAGCATTTT. Its translation is CATGGYSNQPQHF.

The CDR3 nucleotides read TGTGCCAGCACGACGACTAGCGGAAGCTCTGGGGCCAACGTCCTGACTTTC. This translates into CASTTTSGSSGANVLTF. V gene TRBV4-2 combines with J gene TRBJ2-6; 9 positions match TRBD2. CDR1 and CDR2 from the germline V gene are LGHNA and YNFKEQ. The CDR3 is 17 amino acids. After removal of 7 bases from V and 0 bases from J, the junction contained 7 bases not matched to a gene.

This clone was detected ten times or more. The rearrangement joins TRBV4-2 to TRBJ1-2; D is possibly TRBD1 (6 bases). The germline gives CDR1 LGHNA, CDR2 YNFKEQ. The V gene lost 4 bases and the J gene lost 7 bases, with 22 bases spanning the gap. The CDR3 sequence is 16 residues long. For the CDR3, the DNA is TGTGCCAGCAGCCCCCGGGTGAGGGGGGAAAATCCTGGCTACACCTTC. Translating gives CASSPRVRGENPGYTF.

The rearrangement joins TRBV7-9 to TRBJ1-3; 10 nucleotides align to TRBD1. Germline V lookup: CDR1 SEHNR, CDR2 FQNEAQ (reference sequence). J gave up 7 bases and V 5 bases, and 2 bases lay outside the gene matches. CDR3 size: 13 residues. The CDR3 bases are TGTGCCAGCAGCCTGGGACAGGGGAACACCATATATTTT. It is translated as CASSLGQGNTIYF.

This rearrangement joins TRBV28 to TRBJ1-1; D uncertain. This CDR3 is built from 15 residues. CDR1 and CDR2 from the germline V gene are MDHEN and SYDVKM. Trimming took 6 bases from V and 7 from J, leaving 21 bases between them. CDR3 bases: TGTGCCAGCAGCGCTAGCCAGGCCCCCAACCGTGAAGCTTTCTTT. Protein sequence: CASSASQAPNREAFF.

V usage is TRBV28 and J usage is TRBJ1-1; D is uncertain. Trimming left V 4 bases short and J 0 bases short, with 6 bases between. Germline loops: CDR1 MDHEN, CDR2 SYDVKM. CDR3 length: 13 amino acids. CDR3 sequence: CASSWTLNTEAFF. CDR3 coding DNA: TGTGCCAGCAGTTGGACGCTGAACACTGAAGCTTTCTTT.

This sequence joins TRBV7-9 and TRBJ2-6; D might be TRBD2 (5 bases). The CDR3 has 16 residues. Trimming stripped 2 bases from V and 3 bases from J, with 11 bases between. Germline-derived CDR1 and CDR2 are SEHNR and FQNEAQ (reference sequence). The CDR3 spells CASSLFLRDGANVLTF. The CDR3 DNA reads TGTGCCAGCAGCTTATTCCTTCGGGATGGGGCCAACGTCCTGACTTTC.

V usage is TRBV6-2 or TRBV6-3 and J usage is TRBJ1-5; 9 bases match TRBD1. CDR3 size: 15 residues. Germline V gives CDR1 MNHEY, CDR2 SVGEGT. The J segment lost 5 bases and the V segment lost 5 bases, leaving 7 bases of the junction unmatched. CDR3 DNA sequence: TGTGCCAGCAGTGTCACAGGGGGCCCAGATCAGCCCCAGCATTTT. It codes for CASSVTGGPDQPQHF.

V is TRBV19 and J is TRBJ1-2; weak D call: TRBD1 (5 bases). This CDR3 is built from 14 residues. Germline assignment: CDR1 LNHDA and CDR2 SQIVND (reference sequence). V lost 7 bases and J 4 bases, leaving 16 bases between the germline ends. The CDR3 protein is CASTSQSGIYGYTF. CDR3 bases: TGTGCCAGTACGAGCCAGTCAGGGATCTATGGCTACACCTTC. The variable domain in full, with the rest retrieved from reference TRBV19 and TRBJ1-2, is DGGITQSPKYLFRKEGQNVTLSCEQNLNHDAMYWYRQDPGQGLRLIYYSQIVNDFQKGDIAEGYSVSREKKESFPLTVTSAQKNPTAFYLCASTSQSGIYGYTFGSGTRLTVV.

This rearrangement joins TRBV10-3 to TRBJ2-2; 10 bases fit TRBD2. The CDR3 totals 17 residues. Looked up from germline, CDR1 is ENHRY and CDR2 is SYGVKD. The trim removed 2 bases at V and 5 bases at J, leaving 8 bases unmatched. The CDR3 sequence: CAISELSSGGGTGELFF. In DNA form, the CDR3 reads TGTGCCATCAGTGAGCTCTCTAGCGGGGGAGGGACCGGGGAGCTGTTTTTT.

This chain uses TRBV9 with TRBJ2-1, with 7 bases matching TRBD2. Germline loops: CDR1 SGDLS, CDR2 YYNGEE. The CDR3 length is 15 residues. J was trimmed by 4 bases and V by 3 bases; bases with no gene match: 7. The DNA for the CDR3 is TGTGCCAGCAGCGAAAGTGGGGGGGTATACAATGAGCAGTTCTTC. It specifies CASSESGGVYNEQFF.

This clone was recorded once. The CDR3 nucleotides read TGTGCCAGCAGTTTAGAGGGGCGCTACGAGCAGTACTTC. Translation gives CASSLEGRYEQYF. The chain joins TRBV27 to TRBJ2-7, with D perhaps given as TRBD1 or TRBD2 (5 bases each). This CDR3 comprises 13 residues. Germline lookup yields CDR1 MNHEY and CDR2 SMNVEV (reference sequence). V was trimmed by 2 bases and J by 3 bases, leaving 8 bases between them.

This rearrangement joins TRBV28 to TRBJ1-2; perhaps TRBD1 as D (6 bases). This CDR3 comprises 13 residues. Germline values: CDR1 MDHEN, CDR2 SYDVKM. Trimming took off 9 bases at V and 2 bases at J, with 13 bases between the two ends. The DNA for the CDR3 is TGTGCCAGTAGAAACAGGGACAACTATGGCTACACCTTC. Its protein product is CASRNRDNYGYTF.

This clone occurred once. The V call is TRBV7-9, the J call TRBJ2-2; D tentatively reads TRBD1 or TRBD2 (5 bases each). The CDR3 spans 17 residues. Per germline, CDR1 SEHNR and CDR2 FQNEAQ (reference sequence). V shed 1 base and J shed 1 base, with 13 bases lying between them. CDR3 in amino acids: CASSLGGPTLNTGELFF. The CDR3 DNA sequence: TGTGCCAGCAGCTTAGGGGGACCGACCCTGAACACCGGGGAGCTGTTTTTT.

This chain uses TRBV28 with TRBJ2-3; D unclear. V dropped 5 bases and J dropped 4 bases, with 10 bases sitting between them. The CDR3 has 13 residues. Germline CDR1 MDHEN, CDR2 SYDVKM. This CDR3 reads CASSRGPSDTQYF. CDR3 nucleotides: TGTGCCAGCAGTCGAGGACCGTCAGATACGCAGTATTTT.

The chain joins TRBV5-1 to TRBJ2-3; a possible D gene is TRBD1 (6 bases). The CDR3 is made up of 16 amino acids. V was trimmed by 7 bases and J by 0 bases, leaving 18 bases between them. CDR1 is SGHRS, CDR2 YFSETQ, per germline. CDR3 nucleotide sequence: TGCGCCAGCGACAAAGGACAGTCCCTTAGCACAGATACGCAGTATTTT. Its protein product is CASDKGQSLSTDTQYF.

V is TRBV30 and J is TRBJ2-1; 7 bases agree with TRBD2. V shed 3 bases, J shed 7 bases, and the junction held 6 bases outside the gene matches. This CDR3 has 13 residues. In germline, CDR1 is GTSNPN, CDR2 SVGIG (reference sequence). The CDR3 DNA sequence: TGTGCCTGGAGGTGGGGGAGGGCAAATGAGCAGTTCTTC. This codes for CAWRWGRANEQFF. Together with reference TRBV30 and TRBJ2-1, the CDR3 gives the full variable domain: SQTIHQWPATLVQPVGSPLSLECTVEGTSNPNLYWYRQAAGRGLQLLFYSVGIGQISSEVPQNLSASRPQDRQFILSSKKLLLSDSGFYLCAWRWGRANEQFFGPGTRLTVL.

This clone has only a few counts. This chain joins TRBV5-4 and TRBJ2-6; a possible D gene is TRBD1 (5 bases). In germline, CDR1 is SGHNT, CDR2 YYREEE (reference sequence). V lost 4 bases and J 2 bases, leaving 13 bases between the germline ends. The CDR3 has 16 residues. The CDR3 is CASSQAGIPGANVLTF. The CDR3 DNA reads TGTGCCAGCAGCCAGGCAGGGATACCTGGGGCCAACGTCCTGACTTTC.

The chain recombines TRBV9 with TRBJ2-1; the D is unclear. This CDR3 is 16 amino acids long. Germline V gene data show CDR1 as SGDLS and CDR2 as YYNGEE. V dropped 5 bases and J dropped 0 bases, with 15 bases sitting between them. The CDR3 sequence is CASSSRLKDSYNEQFF. DNA for the CDR3: TGTGCCAGCAGTTCCAGACTGAAAGACTCCTACAATGAGCAGTTCTTC.

This clone turned up a few times. J is TRBJ2-7 and V is TRBV2, with 9 positions matching TRBD1. After removal of 4 bases from V and 5 bases from J, the junction contained 9 bases not matched to a gene. Germline assignment: CDR1 SNHLY and CDR2 FYNNEI. This CDR3 contains 15 residues. The CDR3: CASSVHRDRANEQYF. Written as DNA, the CDR3 is TGTGCCAGCAGTGTCCACCGGGACAGGGCTAACGAGCAGTACTTC.

This chain links TRBV28 with TRBJ2-3; D uncertain. With 8 bases removed from V and 3 bases from J, the gap between germline ends came to 12 bases. The CDR3 is 13 residues long. The germline CDR1 and CDR2 sequences are MDHEN and SYDVKM. The CDR3 protein is CASHPAATDTQYF. The CDR3 region has the DNA TGTGCCAGCCACCCCGCTGCGACAGATACGCAGTATTTT.

The V and J genes are TRBV30 and TRBJ1-2; 7 nucleotides match TRBD1. V gave up 1 base and J gave up 4 bases; unmatched junction bases: 6. In germline, CDR1 is GTSNPN, CDR2 SVGIG (reference sequence). CDR3 length equals 14 residues. CDR3 bases: TGTGCCTGGAGTGCCGCAGGGGGTCCCTATGGCTACACCTTC. It codes for CAWSAAGGPYGYTF.

The rearrangement links TRBV7-9 to TRBJ2-7, with D unresolved. Trimming cost V 5 bases and J 3 bases, with 20 bases left between them. CDR3 length: 16 residues. Per the germline V gene, CDR1 is SEHNR and CDR2 is FQNEAQ (reference sequence). This CDR3 reads CASSPGPLGTGYEQYF. CDR3 coding DNA: TGTGCCAGCAGCCCAGGCCCGTTAGGTACGGGCTACGAGCAGTACTTC.

The gene calls are TRBV7-8 and TRBJ2-1, with 9 bases matching TRBD2. V gave up 5 bases and J gave up 5 bases; unmatched junction bases: 10. Germline CDR1 is SGHVS and CDR2 is FQNEAQ. The CDR3 loop spans 16 amino acids. The CDR3 spells CASSPQAGGIDNEQFF. Here the CDR3 DNA reads TGTGCCAGCAGCCCCCAAGCGGGGGGCATCGACAATGAGCAGTTCTTC.

In DNA form, the CDR3 reads TGTGCCAGCAGCCCGGGACAGGGGTACTACGAGCAGTACTTC. As protein: CASSPGQGYYEQYF. The gene calls are TRBV5-6 and TRBJ2-7; 10 bases agree with TRBD1. From germline, CDR1 is SGHDT and CDR2 YYEEEE. This CDR3 comprises 14 residues. V trimming: 4 bases; J trimming: 3 bases; junction bases outside the gene matches: 4.

The chain carries TRBV9 and TRBJ2-3, with D perhaps matching TRBD2 (5 bases). The germline CDR1 and CDR2 sequences are SGDLS and YYNGEE. This CDR3 region has 14 residues. V was trimmed by 6 bases and J by 6 bases, leaving 17 bases between them. The DNA of the CDR3 is TGTGCCAGCACCGAGGGCGGGTTGGCGGATACGCAGTATTTT. Translated, it gives CASTEGGLADTQYF.

The CDR3 here is CASSQDQVNGYTF. Written as DNA, the CDR3 is TGTGCCAGCAGCCAAGACCAAGTGAACGGCTACACCTTC. The chain has TRBV4-2 and TRBJ1-2; D is ambiguous. The CDR3 has 13 amino acids. Germline V CDR1 and CDR2: LGHNA, YNFKEQ. V lost 0 bases and J lost 8, with 10 bases in between.